The 15 T cell receptor beta chains reported below all come from one sample, sequenced in a study of regulatory T cells in long-lasting Graves disease. Arm-PCR of CDR3 regions and iRepertoire HTBI primers were used to build TCR beta libraries. MiXCR, run by TCRdb on the multiplex PCR reads, gives a single entry per CDR3 protein. Found here are roughly 510,000 distinct CDR3 sequences, 16% of them singletons; the top ten hold about 12%. The sample's time point: newly diagnosed GD, antithyroid drugs for less than 3 months. PBMC RNA was the source of the TCR library. Separately, the same data were catalogued under a study of T cells in Graves' hyperthyroidism and ophthalmopathy.

The sequences come from peripheral blood mononuclear cells (PBMCs), collected at new diagnosis, from a patient treated with antithyroid drugs. The receptors originated from a man aged 18 to 30 with Graves disease.

To note about this clonotype: A much larger clonotype is one base distant, so this may be a read error. This chain joins TRBV3-1 and TRBJ2-7; the match to TRBD2 covers 10 bases. Germline V gives CDR1 LGHDT, CDR2 YNNKEL (reference sequence). V lost 0 bases and J lost 5; bases outside the gene matches: 4. The CDR3 loop spans 15 amino acids. This chain's CDR3 is CASSQDPSGSNEQYF. Written as DNA, the CDR3 is TGTGCCAGCAGCCAAGATCCTAGCGGGAGCAACGAGCAGTACTTC.

This clonotype came up many times. The rearrangement links TRBV7-9 to TRBJ1-1, with 9 bases identical to TRBD1. Germline values: CDR1 SEHNR, CDR2 FQNEAQ (reference sequence). This CDR3 is 15 amino acids long. The J segment lost 0 bases and the V segment lost 5 bases, leaving 4 bases of the junction unmatched. The CDR3 spells CASSPRQGVNTEAFF. CDR3 sequence (DNA): TGTGCCAGCAGCCCCCGACAGGGGGTGAACACTGAAGCTTTCTTT.

By share, this clonotype ranks as medium-sized (0.01 to 0.1%). The chain has TRBV27 and TRBJ1-2; D remains ambiguous. CDR3 length: 15 amino acids. V was trimmed by 7 bases and J by 4 bases, leaving 19 bases between them. In germline, CDR1 is MNHEY, CDR2 SMNVEV (reference sequence). CDR3 DNA sequence: TGTGCCAGCACCACCATACCACCCGGGTTCTATGGCTACACCTTC. This translates into CASTTIPPGFYGYTF.

The chain carries TRBV14 and TRBJ2-7; 8 bases are a match to TRBD1. The germline V gene encodes CDR1 SGHDN and CDR2 FVKESK. The V gene end was trimmed by 3 bases and the J gene end by 1 base; junction bases not matched to a gene: 5. CDR3 size: 15 residues. Here the CDR3 DNA reads TGTGCCAGCAGCCACTCCGGGACAGGATCCTACGAGCAGTACTTC. It specifies CASSHSGTGSYEQYF.

The CDR3 is CSVGTNEAFF. CDR3 DNA sequence: TGCAGCGTGGGGACCAATGAAGCTTTCTTT. The V call is TRBV29-1, the J call TRBJ1-1; a weak D match, TRBD1 (5 bases). CDR3 length equals 10 residues. CDR1 is SQVTM, CDR2 ANQGSEA, per germline. Trimming took off 6 bases at V and 7 bases at J, with 9 bases between the two ends.

The chain is built from TRBV7-3 and TRBJ2-5; D not certain. Germline CDR1 is SGHTA and CDR2 is FQGTGA. The V end was cut by 3 bases, the J end by 2 bases, with 7 bases between. The CDR3 runs 13 residues. The CDR3 loop is CASSFTVQETQYF. CDR3 DNA sequence: TGTGCCAGCAGCTTCACGGTTCAAGAGACCCAGTACTTC.

The chain joins TRBV7-9 to TRBJ2-7; D is undetermined. The V end lost 1 base, the J end lost 5 bases, and 9 bases lay between the germline ends. CDR1 is SEHNR and CDR2 is FQNEAQ in the germline V gene (reference sequence). The CDR3 is 13 amino acids. For the CDR3, the DNA is TGTGCCAGCAGCTTAGGGAAACGAGACGAGCAGTACTTC. Amino acids: CASSLGKRDEQYF. The whole variable domain, remainder taken from reference TRBV7-9 and TRBJ2-7, is DTGVSQNPRHKITKRGQNVTFRCDPISEHNRLYWYRQTLGQGPEFLTYFQNEAQLEKSRLLSDRFSAERPKGSFSTLEIQRTEQGDSAMYLCASSLGKRDEQYFGPGTRLTVT.

This chain uses TRBV27 with TRBJ2-2; D gene unclear. The germline gives CDR1 MNHEY, CDR2 SMNVEV (reference sequence). Trimming cost V 1 base and J 3 bases, with 12 bases left between them. CDR3 length: 16 amino acids. The CDR3 region has the DNA TGTGCCAGCAGTTTATTAGATCCGAGTTACACCGGGGAGCTGTTTTTT. This gives the protein CASSLLDPSYTGELFF.

This clonotype was seen repeatedly, ten times or more. This rearrangement joins TRBV7-3 to TRBJ2-7; 8 bases fit TRBD1. Trimming at V came to 5 bases and at J to 1 base, leaving 7 bases not matched to a gene. The CDR3 length is 15 residues. CDR1 and CDR2 (germline): SGHTA, FQGTGA. The CDR3 sequence: CASSPLDRASYEQYF. The CDR3 coding sequence is TGTGCCAGCAGCCCTCTGGACAGGGCTTCCTACGAGCAGTACTTC.

The rearrangement links TRBV7-8 to TRBJ2-7, with TRBD2 matching 10 bases. Germline values: CDR1 SGHVS, CDR2 FQNEAQ. The J segment lost 2 bases and the V segment lost 2 bases, leaving 6 bases of the junction unmatched. This CDR3 has 16 amino acids. In DNA form, the CDR3 reads TGTGCCAGCAGCTTAAAGCGGGAGGGCCTTACCTACGAGCAGTACTTC. Protein: CASSLKREGLTYEQYF.

Only a few counts were recorded for this clonotype. J is TRBJ1-4 and V is TRBV28, with TRBD1 as a possible D gene (5 bases). V lost 9 bases and J 8 bases, leaving 16 bases between the germline ends. The length of the CDR3 is 13 residues. The V gene's germline CDR1 is MDHEN and CDR2 SYDVKM. The CDR3 region has the DNA TGTGCCAGTGAACTTGCGGGGGGGGAAAAACTGTTTTTT. This sequence encodes CASELAGGEKLFF. The entire variable domain, with the rest obtained from reference TRBV28 and TRBJ1-4, is as follows: DVKVTQSSRYLVKRTGEKVFLECVQDMDHENMFWYRQDPGLGLRLIYFSYDVKMKEKGDIPEGYSVSREKKERFSLILESASTNQTSMYLCASELAGGEKLFFGSGTQLSVL.

This clonotype was recorded at least ten times. V gene TRBV20-1 combines with J gene TRBJ1-2; 8 nucleotides match TRBD1. CDR1 and CDR2 from the germline V gene are DFQATT and SNEGSKA (reference sequence). The CDR3 covers 13 residues. V gave up 6 bases and J gave up 7 bases; unmatched junction bases: 10. The CDR3 region is CSAQDRVHGGYTF. In nucleotides, the CDR3 is TGCAGTGCCCAGGACAGGGTGCACGGTGGCTACACCTTC.

This clonotype was seen ten or more times. This rearrangement joins TRBV7-9 to TRBJ2-7; D not resolved. This CDR3 has 12 amino acids. The V end lost 6 bases, the J end lost 5 bases, and 11 bases lay between the germline ends. In germline, CDR1 is SEHNR, CDR2 FQNEAQ (reference sequence). CDR3 protein: CASSSGRDEQYF. The DNA of the CDR3 is TGTGCCAGCAGTTCCGGACGGGACGAGCAGTACTTC.

The chain couples TRBV11-3 to TRBJ2-2, with 9 bases that match TRBD2. There are 16 residues in the CDR3. The trim removed 5 bases at V and 4 bases at J, leaving 8 bases unmatched. The germline V gene encodes CDR1 SGHNT and CDR2 YENEEA. CDR3 loop: CASSHMYSGGTGELFF. Here the CDR3 DNA reads TGTGCCAGCAGCCATATGTATAGCGGGGGCACCGGGGAGCTGTTTTTT.

On this clonotype itself: Given a much more abundant clone one base away, this may be a read error. The genes are TRBV28 and TRBJ2-5; 10 bases agree with TRBD2. V shed 5 bases, J shed 11 bases, and the junction held 26 bases outside the gene matches. The CDR3 runs 19 residues. The germline gives CDR1 MDHEN, CDR2 SYDVKM. The chain's CDR3 is CASSTQRASGRSRYNEQYF. CDR3 nucleotides: TGTGCCAGCAGTACCCAACGGGCTAGCGGGAGATCACGCTACAATGAGCAGTACTTC.